A selection of T cell receptor beta chains follows, all from one sample in a study of PD-1 blockade in classical Hodgkin lymphoma. Method: immunoSEQ multiplex PCR; TCRdb's copy keeps in-frame clones and lacks some. The table shows around 43,000 clones, with roughly 73% occurring only once. The material was peripheral blood mononuclear cells (PBMCs), obtained at baseline. These receptor sequences come from a human donor with classical Hodgkin lymphoma. Each CDR3 is given with its conserved first and last residue. The order of the fields is V gene, J gene, clone size, D gene, CDR3 protein, CDR3 DNA. D genes are given only for firm matches. Clone size is given for some rows only: seen once, a few or many times, or a class if the clone is expanded.

TRBV5-5	TRBJ1-2	-	TRBD1	CASSWRTGGNYGYTF	TGTGCCAGCAGCTGGAGGACAGGGGGCAACTATGGCTACACCTTC
TRBV13	TRBJ1-2	-	-	CASSLGQQGYGYTF	TGTGCCAGCAGCTTAGGACAGCAAGGGTATGGCTACACCTTC
TRBV30	TRBJ1-4	large	TRBD1	CAWRKTGGFEKLFF	TGTGCCTGGAGGAAGACAGGGGGATTTGAAAAACTGTTTTTT
TRBV10-3	TRBJ2-1	-	TRBD1	CAISESTGSNNEQFF	TGTGCCATCAGTGAGTCGACAGGGTCGAACAATGAGCAGTTCTTC
TRBV6-6	TRBJ2-7	-	-	CASSYSEGLSYEQYF	TGTGCCAGCAGTTACTCCGAGGGGCTCTCCTACGAGCAGTACTTC
TRBV18	TRBJ2-7	once	-	CASRGREAYEQYF	TGTGCCAGCCGCGGCAGGGAGGCCTACGAGCAGTACTTC
TRBV4-3	TRBJ2-3	few	TRBD1	CASSQAPGGNTDTQYF	TGCGCCAGCAGCCAAGCCCCAGGGGGCAACACAGATACGCAGTATTTT
TRBV7-3	TRBJ2-7	-	TRBD2	CASSLLGGSSYEQYF	TGTGCCAGCAGCTTATTGGGGGGGTCCTCCTACGAGCAGTACTTC
TRBV7-9	TRBJ1-3	-	-	CASSLSLYFSGNTIYF	TGTGCCAGCAGCTTATCCCTTTACTTCTCTGGAAACACCATATATTTT
TRBV12-5	TRBJ2-7	-	-	CASGFRQSYEQYF	TGTGCTAGTGGTTTCCGGCAGAGCTACGAGCAGTACTTC
TRBV4-1	TRBJ1-2	-	-	CASSQIQGPNYGYTF	TGCGCCAGCAGCCAGATACAGGGCCCTAACTATGGCTACACCTTC
TRBV18	TRBJ2-7	-	TRBD2	CASSLTSGVVYEQYF	TGTGCCAGCTCGCTGACTAGCGGGGTCGTCTACGAGCAGTACTTC
TRBV9	TRBJ1-3	-	TRBD1	CASSPWTGVEGNTIYF	TGTGCCAGCAGCCCGTGGACAGGGGTGGAAGGAAACACCATATATTTT
TRBV19	TRBJ1-1	-	-	CASSQGWTEAFF	TGTGCCAGTAGTCAGGGGTGGACTGAAGCTTTCTTT
TRBV10-3	TRBJ2-7	-	TRBD1	CAISDNDREYEQYF	TGTGCCATCAGTGACAATGACAGGGAGTACGAGCAGTACTTC
TRBV11-2	TRBJ2-5	-	TRBD1	CASSSDRRFRQETQYF	TGTGCCAGCAGCTCGGACAGGCGCTTTCGTCAAGAGACCCAGTACTTC
TRBV7-2	TRBJ1-3	-	-	CASSASQGTIYF	TGTGCCAGCAGCGCCTCACAGGGCACCATATATTTT
TRBV6-4	TRBJ2-6	-	TRBD1	CASSEQGSGANVLTF	TGTGCCAGCAGTGAACAGGGGTCTGGGGCCAACGTCCTGACTTTC
TRBV19	TRBJ2-2	-	-	CASSYQPPNTGELFF	TGTGCCAGTAGTTATCAGCCTCCAAACACCGGGGAGCTGTTTTTT
TRBV2	TRBJ1-5	-	TRBD1	CASMWDRGFPGGNQPQHF	TGTGCCAGCATGTGGGACAGGGGTTTTCCCGGGGGCAATCAGCCCCAGCATTTT
TRBV30	TRBJ1-1	few	-	CAWSVEGRTEAFF	TGTGCCTGGAGTGTAGAGGGAAGGACTGAAGCTTTCTTT
TRBV4-1	TRBJ2-5	-	-	CASSQPVLGTQYF	TGCGCCAGCAGCCAACCTGTCTTGGGGACCCAGTACTTC
TRBV11-3	TRBJ2-1	-	TRBD2	CASSSRDYAYNEQFF	TGTGCCAGCAGCTCCCGGGACTATGCTTACAATGAGCAGTTCTTC
TRBV9	TRBJ2-1	-	-	CASSGPRAGEQFF	TGTGCCAGCAGCGGACCGCGGGCGGGGGAGCAGTTCTTC
TRBV30	TRBJ2-3	-	-	CAWSAGLSTDTQYF	TGTGCCTGGAGTGCGGGGCTTTCCACAGATACGCAGTATTTT
TRBV5-1	TRBJ1-2	-	-	CASSLEQGYGYTF	TGCGCCAGCAGCTTGGAACAGGGCTATGGCTACACCTTC
TRBV9	TRBJ2-7	-	TRBD2	CASSNETGGREQYF	TGTGCCAGCAGCAACGAGACGGGGGGACGGGAGCAGTACTTC
TRBV14	TRBJ2-3	medium-sized	TRBD2	CASSQVTSGGADTQYF	TGTGCCAGCAGCCAAGTAACTAGCGGGGGAGCAGATACGCAGTATTTT
TRBV27	TRBJ2-1	-	-	CARRGLGRNTYNEQFF	TGTGCCAGAAGGGGGTTGGGGCGAAATACCTACAATGAGCAGTTCTTC
TRBV19	TRBJ2-2	-	TRBD2	CASRTSENTGELFF	TGTGCCAGTAGGACTAGCGAGAACACCGGGGAGCTGTTTTTT
TRBV11-2	TRBJ2-7	few	-	CASSFGTAFLEQYF	TGTGCCAGCAGCTTCGGGACCGCCTTTCTCGAGCAGTACTTC
TRBV7-8	TRBJ2-7	-	-	CASNARGSSYEQYF	TGTGCCAGCAACGCTCGTGGGAGCTCCTACGAGCAGTACTTC
TRBV9	TRBJ2-1	-	TRBD2	CASSVEGLAGNEQFF	TGTGCCAGCAGCGTAGAGGGACTAGCGGGGAATGAGCAGTTCTTC
TRBV7-2	TRBJ1-6	-	-	CASSLDPNSPLHF	TGTGCCAGCAGCTTAGATCCTAATTCACCCCTCCACTTT
TRBV7-2	TRBJ2-7	-	-	CASSFSPGLLTYEQYF	TGTGCCAGCAGCTTCTCTCCGGGACTCTTGACCTACGAGCAGTACTTC